One T cell receptor (beta chain) is described in this entry. Its antigen is not identified. The V segment lost 3 bases and the J segment 7 bases; nucleotides outside the gene matches: 9. This CDR3 has 15 amino acids. CDR1 is SGDLS, CDR2 YYNGEE, per germline. Indicated treatment: roughly 18 received Ad26.COV2.S at low or high dose, single or two shots; several received placebo; per-sample allocation not given. The investigators took samples on day 63 after the first vaccine or placebo injection. The vaccine delivered Wuhan-strain SARS-CoV-2 spike through an Ad26 vector. The data were obtained in a study of Ad26.COV2.S vaccination and SARS-CoV-2 variants. Across the study: Trial arm assignment for the donor was COV1001 Ad26.COV2.S. Ad26.COV2.S was injected intramuscularly once or twice, 56 days apart. Study-level points and caveats: Similar non-spike TCR breadth was observed in recipients of vaccine and of placebo.

TCRdb's table, derived via immunoSEQ multiplex PCR, lists solely in-frame clones and lacks some. The sample records 300,000 to 400,000 clones, roughly nine tenths being singletons. This material consisted of peripheral blood, taken in a trial of Ad26.COV2.S vaccine versus placebo. V usage is TRBV9 and J usage is TRBJ2-1, with 8 bases fitting TRBD2. This receptor was identified in a person aged 18-60 years who received the Ad26.COV2.S COVID-19 vaccine or a placebo. The CDR3 here is CASSEVSGSLNEQFF. The CDR3 DNA follows: TGTGCCAGCAGCGAAGTGAGCGGGAGTTTGAATGAGCAGTTCTTC.